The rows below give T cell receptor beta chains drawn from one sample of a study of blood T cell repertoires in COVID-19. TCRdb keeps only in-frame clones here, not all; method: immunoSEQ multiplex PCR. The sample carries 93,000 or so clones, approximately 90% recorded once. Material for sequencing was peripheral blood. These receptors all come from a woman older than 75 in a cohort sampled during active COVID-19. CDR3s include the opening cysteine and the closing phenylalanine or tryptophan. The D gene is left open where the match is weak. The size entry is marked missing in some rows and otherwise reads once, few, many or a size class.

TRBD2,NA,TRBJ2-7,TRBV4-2,CASSQKKMAGVAGIDEQYF,TGTGCCAGCAGCCAAAAAAAGATGGCGGGGGTTGCAGGCATCGACGAGCAGTACTTC
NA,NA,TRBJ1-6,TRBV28,CASSFVVGAQGVLHF,TGTGCCAGCAGTTTCGTGGTGGGGGCACAGGGAGTCCTCCACTTT
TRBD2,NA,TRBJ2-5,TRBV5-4,CASSRTSGGIQETQYF,TGTGCCAGCAGCCGGACTAGCGGGGGGATCCAAGAGACCCAGTACTTC
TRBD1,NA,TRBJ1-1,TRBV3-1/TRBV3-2,CASSHRDEGAGTEAFF,TGTGCCAGCAGCCATCGGGACGAGGGGGCCGGGACTGAAGCTTTCTTT
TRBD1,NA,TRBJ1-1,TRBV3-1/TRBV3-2,CASSQPGQIRWTEAFF,TGTGCCAGCAGCCAACCGGGACAGATAAGATGGACTGAAGCTTTCTTT
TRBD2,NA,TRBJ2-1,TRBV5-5,CASSREGQFF,TGTGCCAGCAGCCGGGAGGGGCAGTTCTTC
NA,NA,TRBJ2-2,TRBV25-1,CASGQRTTGELFF,TGTGCCTCAGGACAGCGGACCACCGGGGAGCTGTTTTTT
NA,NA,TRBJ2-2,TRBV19,CASSIDKMAQGKTGELFF,TGTGCCAGTAGTATAGATAAAATGGCACAGGGAAAAACCGGGGAGCTGTTTTTT
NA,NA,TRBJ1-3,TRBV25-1,CASSGDTIYF,TGTGCCAGCAGCGGGGACACCATATATTTT
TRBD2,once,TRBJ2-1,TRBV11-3,CASSLRAGDEQFF,TGTGCCAGCAGCTTGAGAGCGGGAGATGAGCAGTTCTTC
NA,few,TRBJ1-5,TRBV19,CASSTYRINQPQHF,TGTGCCAGTAGTACCTACAGGATCAATCAGCCCCAGCATTTT
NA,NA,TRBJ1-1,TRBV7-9,CASDSRGVNTEAFF,TGTGCCAGCGATTCCCGGGGGGTGAACACTGAAGCTTTCTTT
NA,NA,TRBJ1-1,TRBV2,CASTETANTEAFF,TGTGCCAGCACCGAGACAGCTAACACTGAAGCTTTCTTT
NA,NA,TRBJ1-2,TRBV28,CASSFPGELRGYTF,TGTGCCAGCAGTTTTCCCGGGGAATTGAGGGGCTACACCTTC
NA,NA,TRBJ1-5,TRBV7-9,CASSLGSRQPQHF,TGTGCCAGCAGCTTAGGGAGTCGTCAGCCCCAGCATTTT
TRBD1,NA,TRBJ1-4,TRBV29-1,CSVLIRTGPNEKLFF,TGCAGCGTTTTGATCCGGACAGGGCCTAATGAAAAACTGTTTTTT
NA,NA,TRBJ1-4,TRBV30,CASSGVPNEKLFF,TGTGCCTCCTCAGGGGTACCTAATGAAAAACTGTTTTTT
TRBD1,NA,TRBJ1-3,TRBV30,CACSRDRVDADSGNTIYF,TGTGCCTGCAGTAGGGACAGGGTCGACGCTGACTCTGGAAACACCATATATTTT
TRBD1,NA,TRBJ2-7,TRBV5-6,CASSPQGVYEQYF,TGTGCCAGCAGCCCACAGGGGGTCTACGAGCAGTACTTC
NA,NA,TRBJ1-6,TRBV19,CASTATDDRDYSPLHF,TGTGCCAGTACCGCGACGGACGACAGAGACTATTCACCCCTCCACTTT
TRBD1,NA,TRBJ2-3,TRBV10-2,CASQTTGTGMDTQYF,TGCGCCAGCCAAACCACCGGGACAGGGATGGATACGCAGTATTTT
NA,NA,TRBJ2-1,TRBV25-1,CASSDPDGPRAQFF,TGTGCCAGCAGTGACCCCGATGGGCCGCGGGCGCAGTTCTTC
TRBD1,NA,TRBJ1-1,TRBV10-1,CASSGDRNTEAFF,TGCGCCAGCAGTGGGGACAGGAACACTGAAGCTTTCTTT
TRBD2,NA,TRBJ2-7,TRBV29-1,CSVLWREERYEQYF,TGCAGCGTGCTTTGGCGGGAGGAGCGCTACGAGCAGTACTTC
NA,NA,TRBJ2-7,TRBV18,CASSPPPGYEQYF,TGTGCCAGCTCACCTCCCCCGGGCTACGAGCAGTACTTC
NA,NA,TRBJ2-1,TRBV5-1,CASRPTGNEQFF,TGCGCCAGCAGGCCGACGGGTAATGAGCAGTTCTTC
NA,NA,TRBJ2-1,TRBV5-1,CASSLEGQSADEQFF,TGCGCCAGCAGCTTGGAGGGACAAAGTGCGGATGAGCAGTTCTTC
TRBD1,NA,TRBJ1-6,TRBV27,CASRTGNRDSPLHF,TGTGCCAGCAGGACAGGGAATCGGGATTCACCCCTCCACTTT
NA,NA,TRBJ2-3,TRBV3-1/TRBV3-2,CASSPGRDTQYF,TGTGCCAGCAGCCCCGGGAGAGATACGCAGTATTTT
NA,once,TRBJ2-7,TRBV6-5,CASSYQQGKYF,TGTGCCAGCAGTTACCAGCAGGGGAAGTACTTC
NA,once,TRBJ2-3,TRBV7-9,CASSRERISTDTQYF,TGTGCCAGCAGCCGGGAACGGATTAGCACAGATACGCAGTATTTT
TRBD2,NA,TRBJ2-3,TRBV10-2,CASSGLADTDTQYF,TGCGCCAGCAGCGGACTAGCGGACACAGATACGCAGTATTTT
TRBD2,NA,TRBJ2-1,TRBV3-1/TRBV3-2,CASSSHGGAYNEQFF,TGTGCCAGCAGCTCGCACGGGGGGGCCTACAATGAGCAGTTCTTC
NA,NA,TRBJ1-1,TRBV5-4,CASSHRGGDTEAFF,TGTGCCAGCAGCCATAGGGGGGGGGACACTGAAGCTTTCTTT
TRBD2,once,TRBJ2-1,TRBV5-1,CASSPGTSGVFSYNEQFF,TGCGCCAGCAGCCCCGGGACTAGCGGGGTCTTCTCCTACAATGAGCAGTTCTTC
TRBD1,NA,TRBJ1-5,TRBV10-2,CASSETGGSQPQHF,TGCGCCAGCAGTGAGACAGGGGGAAGTCAGCCCCAGCATTTT
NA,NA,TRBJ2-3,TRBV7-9,CASSLDGGSSTDTQYF,TGTGCCAGCAGCTTAGATGGGGGCTCTAGCACAGATACGCAGTATTTT
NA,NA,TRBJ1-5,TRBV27,CASSLDSRGNQPQHF,TGTGCCAGCAGTTTAGACTCCAGAGGCAATCAGCCCCAGCATTTT
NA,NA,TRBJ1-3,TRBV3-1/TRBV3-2,CASSQATGATGNTIYF,TGTGCCAGCAGCCAAGCGACAGGCGCTACGGGGAACACCATATATTTT
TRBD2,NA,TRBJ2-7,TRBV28,CASSLLAGGSYEQYF,TGTGCCAGCAGTTTACTAGCGGGAGGTTCCTACGAGCAGTACTTC
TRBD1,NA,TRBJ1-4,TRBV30,CAWSPLDRVMFF,TGTGCCTGGAGTCCCTTGGACAGGGTTATGTTTTTT
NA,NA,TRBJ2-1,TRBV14,CASSQGASAPGMDEQFF,TGTGCCAGCAGCCAAGGAGCGAGCGCCCCGGGGATGGATGAGCAGTTCTTC
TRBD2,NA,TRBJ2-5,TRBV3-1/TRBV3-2,CASSQETSGLYQETQYF,TGTGCCAGCAGCCAAGAAACTAGCGGGTTGTACCAAGAGACCCAGTACTTC
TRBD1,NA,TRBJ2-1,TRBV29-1,CSVARQGYNEQFF,TGCAGCGTTGCGAGACAGGGCTACAATGAGCAGTTCTTC
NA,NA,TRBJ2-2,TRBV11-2,CASSAQGGTGELFF,TGTGCCAGCAGCGCACAGGGGGGGACCGGGGAGCTGTTTTTT
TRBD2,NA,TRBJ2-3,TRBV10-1,CASSEMGLADSTDTQYF,TGCGCCAGCAGTGAGATGGGACTAGCGGATAGCACAGATACGCAGTATTTT
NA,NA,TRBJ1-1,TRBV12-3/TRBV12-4,CASSPRDDTEAFF,TGTGCCAGCAGTCCCAGGGATGACACTGAAGCTTTCTTT
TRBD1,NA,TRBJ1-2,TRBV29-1,CSVAARDRGNYGYTF,TGCAGCGTCGCAGCTCGGGACAGGGGAAACTATGGCTACACCTTC
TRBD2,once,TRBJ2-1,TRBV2,CASRGLAAYNEQFF,TGTGCCAGCAGGGGACTAGCGGCGTACAATGAGCAGTTCTTC
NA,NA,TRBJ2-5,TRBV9,CASSVARTPKTQYF,TGTGCCAGCAGCGTAGCGCGGACTCCGAAGACCCAGTACTTC
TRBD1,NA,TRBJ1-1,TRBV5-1,CASRMGTASEAFF,TGCGCCAGCAGGATGGGGACAGCCTCTGAAGCTTTCTTT